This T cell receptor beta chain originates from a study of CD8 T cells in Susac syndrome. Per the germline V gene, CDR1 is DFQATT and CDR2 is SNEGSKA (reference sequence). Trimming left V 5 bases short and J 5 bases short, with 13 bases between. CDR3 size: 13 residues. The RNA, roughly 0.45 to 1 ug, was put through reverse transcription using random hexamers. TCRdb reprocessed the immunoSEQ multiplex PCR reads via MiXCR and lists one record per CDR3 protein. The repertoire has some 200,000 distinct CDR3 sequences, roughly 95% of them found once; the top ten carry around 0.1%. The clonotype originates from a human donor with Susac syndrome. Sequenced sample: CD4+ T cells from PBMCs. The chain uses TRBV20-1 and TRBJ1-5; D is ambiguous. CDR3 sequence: CSAVKTLDQPQHF. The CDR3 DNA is TGCAGTGCTGTTAAGACATTGGATCAGCCCCAGCATTTT.